This T cell receptor (beta chain) was sequenced during a study of blood T cell repertoires in COVID-19 (dated by TCRdb to about 2020). Turning to the overall study: Samples from collaborators originated in the United States, Italy and Spain and spanned both the acute and convalescent phases of COVID-19. The prospective study material was composed of cDNA or gDNA derived from T cells, B-cell-depleted T cells, or PBMCs. Subjects who had been exposed to COVID-19, were actively infected with it, or had recovered from it provided the deeply sampled blood TCRbeta repertoires that made up the dataset. The repertoires were released in a freely available public database meant as a resource for research on the immune response to SARS-CoV-2. Samples came from the ongoing ImmuneRACE study (first 160 participants) plus 1,254 subjects from 6 global collaborators. Sample metadata almost always included a de-identified subject ID, COVID-19 status, age in years and sex. Where available, HLA class I and class II types were taken from metadata supplied by the sample provider and were not determined by assay-based typing. Beyond this particular receptor, the publication reports: Clinical and demographic metadata were provided uncurated, with the amount varying by source and participant.

Remarks on this clone: Its binding antigen is unknown. Qualities for individual bases were not recorded, and no much larger clone is one base off.

At the junction V is shortened by 6 bases and J by 0 bases, with 9 bases in between. Via the germline V gene (reference sequence), CDR1 is LNHDA and CDR2 SQIVND. There are 14 amino acids in the CDR3, from cysteine to phenylalanine inclusive. Of the read, only the CDR3 DNA is kept; its 42 bases are in frame from base 1. In Seattle, one collaborating source enrolled patients while the infection was active and tracked those patients longitudinally over the course of disease. Whole blood was collected in K2EDTA tubes by collaborating institutions according to the institutions' own protocols. For TCRbeta analysis, collaborators shipped samples in one of three forms: frozen whole blood, isolated PBMCs, or DNA extracted from either of those sample types. TCRbeta CDR3 regions were amplified from genomic DNA by means of the immunoSEQ Assay, a bias-controlled multiplex PCR. The authors processed their data as follows. The number of nucleated cells in each sample was estimated by amplification of reference gene primers within the assay. Sequence reads were collapsed and filtered to measure the absolute abundance of every unique TCRbeta CDR3 rearrangement. For each sample, productive Simpson clonality was calculated as the square root of Simpson's diversity index over productive rearrangements. As stored in TCRdb, this immuneACCESS dataset retains in-frame rearrangements with V and J assigned. A fraction of the clones does not appear; measured against another copy, unresolved V genes explain less than half of the discrepancy, and the remainder lacks a known reason. V, J and clone size were drawn from that table, and D and trimming were deduced from the DNA. Within this sample are under 150,000 clones, with roughly nine tenths of them counted one time only. Of the sample, approximately 4.6% is held by the ten largest clones.

The source is a man in his fifties or sixties with COVID-19, enrolled during active disease. The sample taken for sequencing was peripheral blood. The sequence links TRBV19 to TRBJ1-5, with no confident D gene call. In nucleotides, the sequence is TGTGCCAGTAGCTTGAGGAATAGCAATCAGCCCCAGCATTTT. This translates into CASSLRNSNQPQHF.